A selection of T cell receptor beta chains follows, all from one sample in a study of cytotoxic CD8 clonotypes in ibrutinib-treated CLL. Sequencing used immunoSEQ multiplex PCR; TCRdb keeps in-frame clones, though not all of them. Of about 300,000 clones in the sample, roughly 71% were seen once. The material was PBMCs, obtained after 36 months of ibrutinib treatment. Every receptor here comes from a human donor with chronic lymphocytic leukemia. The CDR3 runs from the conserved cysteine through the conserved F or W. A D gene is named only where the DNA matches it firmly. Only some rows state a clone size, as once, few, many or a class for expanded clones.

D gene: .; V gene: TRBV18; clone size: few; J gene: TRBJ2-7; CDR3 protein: CASSPNHRQRSYEQYF; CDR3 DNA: TGTGCCAGCTCACCCAATCACCGACAGCGCAGCTACGAGCAGTACTTC
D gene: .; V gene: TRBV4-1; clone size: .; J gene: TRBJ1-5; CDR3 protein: CASSQARWDQPQHF; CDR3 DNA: TGCGCCAGCAGCCAAGCCCGATGGGATCAGCCCCAGCATTTT
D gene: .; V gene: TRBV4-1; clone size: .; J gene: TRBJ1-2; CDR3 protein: CASSPVNFGQHGYTF; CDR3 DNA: TGCGCCAGCAGCCCCGTGAATTTCGGGCAACATGGCTACACCTTC
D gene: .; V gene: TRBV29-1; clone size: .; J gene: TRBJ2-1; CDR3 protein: CSVCTGSDSYNEQFF; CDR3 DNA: TGCAGCGTCTGTACAGGATCAGACTCCTACAATGAGCAGTTCTTC
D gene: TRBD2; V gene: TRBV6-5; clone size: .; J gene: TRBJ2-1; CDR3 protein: CASSLAGSSEQFF; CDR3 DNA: TGTGCCAGCAGTTTAGCGGGGTCCAGTGAGCAGTTCTTC
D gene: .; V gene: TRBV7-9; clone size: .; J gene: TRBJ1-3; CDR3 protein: CASRGRAGNTIYF; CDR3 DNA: TGTGCCAGCAGGGGCAGAGCTGGAAACACCATATATTTT
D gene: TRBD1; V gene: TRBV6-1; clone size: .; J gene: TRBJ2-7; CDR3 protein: CASTSTGFPLAQYF; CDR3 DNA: TGTGCCAGCACCTCGACAGGGTTCCCTTTGGCGCAGTACTTC
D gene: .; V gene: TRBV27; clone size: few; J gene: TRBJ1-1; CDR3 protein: CASSLSRHTEAFF; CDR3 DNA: TGTGCCAGCAGTTTATCCCGCCACACTGAAGCTTTCTTT
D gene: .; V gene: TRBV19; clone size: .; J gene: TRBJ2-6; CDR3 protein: CASSIVDGFSGANVLTF; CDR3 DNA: TGTGCCAGTAGTATAGTCGACGGATTCTCTGGGGCCAACGTCCTGACTTTC
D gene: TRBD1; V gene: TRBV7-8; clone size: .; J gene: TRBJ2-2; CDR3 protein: CASSATGGAAGELFF; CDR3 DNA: TGTGCCAGCAGCGCAACAGGGGGCGCTGCCGGGGAGCTGTTTTTT
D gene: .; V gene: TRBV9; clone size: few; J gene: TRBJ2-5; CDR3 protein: CASSVGGVQETQYF; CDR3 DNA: TGTGCCAGCAGCGTAGGCGGGGTTCAAGAGACCCAGTACTTC
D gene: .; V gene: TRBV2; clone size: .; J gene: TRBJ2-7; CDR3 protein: CASSALPEGQYF; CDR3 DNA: TGTGCCAGCAGTGCGCTCCCAGAGGGGCAGTACTTC
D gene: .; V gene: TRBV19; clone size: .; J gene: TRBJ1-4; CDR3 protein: CASSILGNGKLFF; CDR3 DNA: TGTGCCAGTAGTATTCTTGGAAATGGAAAACTGTTTTTT
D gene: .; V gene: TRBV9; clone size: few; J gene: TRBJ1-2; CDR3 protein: CASSPRGDF; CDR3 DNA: TGTGCCAGCAGCCCTCGAGGGGACTTC
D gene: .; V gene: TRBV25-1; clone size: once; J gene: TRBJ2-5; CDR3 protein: CASSESARQETQYF; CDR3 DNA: TGTGCCAGCAGTGAATCGGCTAGGCAAGAGACCCAGTACTTC
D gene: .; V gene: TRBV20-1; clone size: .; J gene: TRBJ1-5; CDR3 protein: CSAPRHQPQHF; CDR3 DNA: TGCAGTGCTCCTCGACATCAGCCCCAGCATTTT
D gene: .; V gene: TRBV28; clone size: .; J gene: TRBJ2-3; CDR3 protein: CASRSARQSTDTQYF; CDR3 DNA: TGTGCCAGCAGATCCGCCAGACAGAGCACAGATACGCAGTATTTT
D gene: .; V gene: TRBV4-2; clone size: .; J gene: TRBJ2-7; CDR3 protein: CASQAGQASEQYF; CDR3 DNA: TGTGCCAGCCAAGCGGGACAGGCCAGCGAGCAGTACTTC
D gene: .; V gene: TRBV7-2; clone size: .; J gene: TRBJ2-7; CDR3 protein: CASSLNGLGTYEQYF; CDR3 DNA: TGTGCCAGCAGCTTAAACGGTTTAGGCACCTACGAGCAGTACTTC
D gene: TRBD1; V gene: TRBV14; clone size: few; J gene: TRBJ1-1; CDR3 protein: CASSHSDRGLWNTEAFF; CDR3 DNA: TGTGCCAGCAGCCACTCCGACAGGGGGCTGTGGAACACTGAAGCTTTCTTT
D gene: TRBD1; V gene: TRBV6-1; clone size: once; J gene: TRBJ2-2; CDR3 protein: CASRGTELTGELFF; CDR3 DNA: TGTGCCAGCAGAGGGACAGAACTTACCGGGGAGCTGTTTTTT
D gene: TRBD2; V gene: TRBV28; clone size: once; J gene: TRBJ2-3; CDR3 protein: CASSLTSATDTQYF; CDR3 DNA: TGTGCCAGCAGTTTGACTAGCGCCACAGATACGCAGTATTTT
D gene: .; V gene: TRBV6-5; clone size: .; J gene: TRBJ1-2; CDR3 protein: CASSKTSLLGYTF; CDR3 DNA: TGTGCCAGCAGCAAGACGTCTCTTTTGGGCTACACCTTC
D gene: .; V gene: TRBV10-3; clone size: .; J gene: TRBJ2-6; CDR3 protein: CAISRGTGANVLTF; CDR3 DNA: TGTGCCATCAGTCGGGGGACTGGGGCCAACGTCCTGACTTTC
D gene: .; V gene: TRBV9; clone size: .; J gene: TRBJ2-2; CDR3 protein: CASSDQGELFF; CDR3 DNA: TGTGCCAGCAGCGACCAGGGGGAGCTGTTTTTT
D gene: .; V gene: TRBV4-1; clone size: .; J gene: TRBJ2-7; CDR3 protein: CASSQDRPTYEQYF; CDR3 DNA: TGCGCCAGCAGCCAAGACAGGCCAACCTACGAGCAGTACTTC
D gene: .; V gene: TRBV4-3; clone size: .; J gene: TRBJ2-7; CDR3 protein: CASSQVVQGNYEQYF; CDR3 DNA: TGCGCCAGCAGCCAAGTCGTACAGGGTAATTACGAGCAGTACTTC
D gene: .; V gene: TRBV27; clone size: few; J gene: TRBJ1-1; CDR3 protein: CASSLATCEAFF; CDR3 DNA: TGTGCCAGCAGTTTAGCCACTTGTGAAGCTTTCTTT
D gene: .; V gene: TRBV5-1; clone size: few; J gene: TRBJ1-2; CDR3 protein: CASRGEDWPNYGYTF; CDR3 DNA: TGCGCCAGCAGGGGCGAGGACTGGCCTAACTATGGCTACACCTTC
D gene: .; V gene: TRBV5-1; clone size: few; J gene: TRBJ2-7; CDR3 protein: CASSLAGWSYEQYF; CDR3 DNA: TGCGCCAGCAGCTTGGCGGGGTGGTCGTACGAGCAGTACTTC
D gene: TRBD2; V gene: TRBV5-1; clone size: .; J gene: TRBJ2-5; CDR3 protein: CASSSPQDWTSGGKMETQYF; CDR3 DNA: TGCGCCAGCAGCTCTCCACAGGATTGGACTAGCGGGGGGAAGATGGAGACCCAGTACTTC
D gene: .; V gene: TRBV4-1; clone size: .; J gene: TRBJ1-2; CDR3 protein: CASSQGISFYGYTF; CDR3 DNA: TGCGCCAGCAGCCAAGGCATCAGTTTCTATGGCTACACCTTC
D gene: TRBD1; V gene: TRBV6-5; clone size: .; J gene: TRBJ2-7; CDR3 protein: CASRTGGVEQYF; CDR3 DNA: TGTGCCAGCCGGACAGGGGGCGTCGAGCAGTACTTC
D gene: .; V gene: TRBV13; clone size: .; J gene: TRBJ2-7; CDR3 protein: CASSSGQVSYEQYF; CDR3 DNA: TGTGCCAGCAGCTCCGGACAAGTCTCCTACGAGCAGTACTTC
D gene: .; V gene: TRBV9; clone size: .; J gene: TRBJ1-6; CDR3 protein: CASSVVEGRNNSPLHF; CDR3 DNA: TGTGCCAGCAGCGTAGTAGAGGGTCGGAATAATTCACCCCTCCACTTT
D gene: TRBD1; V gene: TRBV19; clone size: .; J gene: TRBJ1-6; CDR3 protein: CASSTPVRQGISSPLHF; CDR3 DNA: TGTGCCAGTAGTACCCCAGTTCGACAGGGGATAAGCTCACCCCTCCACTTT
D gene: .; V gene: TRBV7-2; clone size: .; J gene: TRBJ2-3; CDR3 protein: CASSLWRGVTDTQYF; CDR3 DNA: TGTGCCAGCAGCTTATGGCGGGGTGTGACAGATACGCAGTATTTT
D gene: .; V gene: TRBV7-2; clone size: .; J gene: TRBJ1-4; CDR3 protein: CASSLFGTLNEKLFF; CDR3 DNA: TGTGCCAGCAGCTTATTCGGTACCTTAAATGAAAAACTGTTTTTT
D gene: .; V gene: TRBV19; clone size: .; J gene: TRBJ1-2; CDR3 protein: CASSIRPGRSGYTF; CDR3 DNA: TGTGCCAGTAGTATCCGCCCAGGGAGGTCTGGCTACACCTTC
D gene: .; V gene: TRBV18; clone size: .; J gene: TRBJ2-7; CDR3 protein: CASSPLGSVAYEQYF; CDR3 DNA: TGTGCCAGCTCACCCCTGGGTTCCGTCGCCTACGAGCAGTACTTC
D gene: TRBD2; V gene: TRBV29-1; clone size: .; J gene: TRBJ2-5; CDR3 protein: CSTSRDGGLMWQETQYF; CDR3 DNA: TGCAGCACCTCCCGGGACGGGGGGTTAATGTGGCAAGAGACCCAGTACTTC
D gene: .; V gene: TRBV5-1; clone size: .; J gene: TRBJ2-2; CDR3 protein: CASSGLGLANTGELFF; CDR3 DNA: TGCGCCAGCAGCGGACTCGGACTCGCGAACACCGGGGAGCTGTTTTTT
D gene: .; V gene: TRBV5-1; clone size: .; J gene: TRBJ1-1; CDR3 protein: CASSLTFMNTEAFF; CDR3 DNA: TGCGCCAGCAGCTTGACATTTATGAACACTGAAGCTTTCTTT
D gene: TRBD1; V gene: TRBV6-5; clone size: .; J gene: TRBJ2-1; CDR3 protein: CASTPGQTGGQFF; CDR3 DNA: TGTGCCAGCACTCCGGGACAGACAGGAGGGCAGTTCTTC
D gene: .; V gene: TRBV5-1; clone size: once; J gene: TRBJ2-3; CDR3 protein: CASSLQQAADTQYF; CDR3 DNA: TGCGCCAGCAGCTTGCAGCAGGCCGCAGATACGCAGTATTTT
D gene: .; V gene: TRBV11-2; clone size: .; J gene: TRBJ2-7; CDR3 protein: CASSDRTGEQYF; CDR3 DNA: TGTGCCAGCAGCGACCGGACCGGCGAGCAGTACTTC
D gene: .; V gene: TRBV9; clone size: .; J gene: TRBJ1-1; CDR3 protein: CASSWSGDTEAFF; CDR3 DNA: TGTGCCAGCAGCTGGTCGGGGGACACTGAAGCTTTCTTT
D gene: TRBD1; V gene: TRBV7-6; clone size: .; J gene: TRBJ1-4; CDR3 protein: CASSPRASDRALEKLFF; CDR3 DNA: TGTGCCAGCAGCCCCCGGGCCTCTGACAGGGCGCTTGAAAAACTGTTTTTT
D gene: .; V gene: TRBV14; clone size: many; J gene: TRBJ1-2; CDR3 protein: CASSQAGAYGYTF; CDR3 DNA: TGTGCCAGCAGCCAGGCGGGGGCCTATGGCTACACCTTC
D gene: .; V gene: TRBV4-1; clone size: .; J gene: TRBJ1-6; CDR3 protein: CASSQEKGGGSPLHF; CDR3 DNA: TGCGCCAGCAGCCAAGAGAAGGGGGGGGGTTCACCCCTCCACTTT
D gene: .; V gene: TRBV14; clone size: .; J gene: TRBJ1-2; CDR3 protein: CASSPLGHQNYGYTF; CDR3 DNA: TGTGCCAGCAGCCCCCTGGGACACCAAAACTATGGCTACACCTTC
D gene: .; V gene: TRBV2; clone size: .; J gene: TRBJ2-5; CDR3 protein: CASSADGVVTQYF; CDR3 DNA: TGTGCCAGCAGTGCCGACGGTGTAGTAACCCAGTACTTC
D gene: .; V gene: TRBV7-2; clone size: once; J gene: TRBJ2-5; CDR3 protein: CASSEPGPSEETQYF; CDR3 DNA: TGTGCCAGCAGCGAACCGGGCCCGTCAGAGGAGACCCAGTACTTC
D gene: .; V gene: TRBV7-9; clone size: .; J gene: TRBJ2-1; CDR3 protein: CASSSPVPPPFF; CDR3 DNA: TGTGCCAGCAGCTCCCCCGTACCCCCCCCGTTCTTC
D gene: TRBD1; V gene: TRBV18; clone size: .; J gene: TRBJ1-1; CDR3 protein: CASSSSRGREGTEAFF; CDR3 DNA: TGTGCCAGCTCGTCCTCCAGGGGGCGAGAGGGCACTGAAGCTTTCTTT
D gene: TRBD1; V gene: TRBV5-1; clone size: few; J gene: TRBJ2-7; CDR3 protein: CASSLAGQGPYEQYF; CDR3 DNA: TGCGCCAGCAGCTTGGCGGGACAGGGCCCCTACGAGCAGTACTTC
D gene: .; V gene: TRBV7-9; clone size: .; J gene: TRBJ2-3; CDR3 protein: CASRKDGATDTQYF; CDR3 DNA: TGTGCCAGCAGAAAGGACGGGGCTACAGATACGCAGTATTTT
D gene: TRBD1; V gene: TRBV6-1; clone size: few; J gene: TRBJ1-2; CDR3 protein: CASVQGTNGYTF; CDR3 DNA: TGTGCCAGCGTACAGGGGACCAATGGCTACACCTTC
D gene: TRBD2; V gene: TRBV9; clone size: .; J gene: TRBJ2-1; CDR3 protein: CASSVEGGLAGVNEQFF; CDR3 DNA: TGTGCCAGCAGCGTAGAGGGGGGACTAGCGGGAGTGAATGAGCAGTTCTTC
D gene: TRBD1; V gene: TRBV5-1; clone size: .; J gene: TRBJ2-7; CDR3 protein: CASRRTGAPYEQYF; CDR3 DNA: TGCGCCAGCAGAAGGACAGGGGCACCCTACGAGCAGTACTTC